Below are 15 T cell receptor beta chains sequenced from a single sample in a study of shared clonotypes between healthy human individuals. TCRdb keeps only in-frame clones here, not all; method: immunoSEQ multiplex PCR. The sample contains approximately 1,000,000 clones, about 80% of which appear only once. The specimen sequenced was memory CD4+ T cells from PBMCs. Subset in this sample: CD45RA-negative fraction. Every receptor here comes from a man aged 18 to 29 in good health. Some clones in this sample may be carry-over from other donors' samples.

The genes are TRBV5-1 and TRBJ2-5; D may correspond to TRBD1 or TRBD2 (6 bases each). In germline, CDR1 is SGHRS, CDR2 YFSETQ. Trimming cost V 7 bases and J 4 bases, with 20 bases left between them. CDR3 size: 15 residues. Written as DNA, the CDR3 is TGCGCCAGCGGAGAGGGGGGTCAGGGAGGAGAGACCCAGTACTTC. Amino acids: CASGEGGQGGETQYF.

The chain is built from TRBV28 and TRBJ2-1; D may be TRBD1 or TRBD2 (5 bases each). The CDR3 has 16 amino acids. The V end was cut by 4 bases, the J end by 5 bases, with 18 bases between. Germline values: CDR1 MDHEN, CDR2 SYDVKM. The CDR3 sequence: CASSSSGTYPHNEQFF. CDR3 nucleotides: TGTGCCAGCAGTTCGTCCGGGACCTACCCTCACAATGAGCAGTTCTTC.

This sequence joins TRBV5-8 and TRBJ2-5, with 7 bases lining up with TRBD1. Germline CDR1 and CDR2: SGHTS and YDEGEE. The CDR3 is made up of 15 amino acids. Trimming cost V 10 bases and J 3 bases; bases outside gene matches: 15. The CDR3 loop reads CAAGTQGRLEETQYF. The CDR3 DNA reads as TGTGCCGCCGGTACACAGGGGAGATTGGAAGAGACCCAGTACTTC. The full variable domain, in which reference TRBV5-8 and TRBJ2-5 provide the parts outside the CDR3, is EAGVTQSPTHLIKTRGQQATLRCSPISGHTSVYWYQQALGLGLQFLLWYDEGEERNRGNFPPRFSGRQFPNYSSELNVNALELEDSALYLCAAGTQGRLEETQYFGPGTRLLVL.

This clone was picked up many times. This chain connects TRBV11-2 to TRBJ1-1, with D perhaps matching TRBD1 (6 bases). The CDR3 length is 16 residues. The germline V gene encodes CDR1 SGHAT and CDR2 FQNNGV. Trimming pared 4 bases from V and 1 base from J, leaving 16 bases between. CDR3 amino acids: CASSSKPGHENTEAFF. Written as DNA, the CDR3 is TGTGCCAGCAGCTCTAAACCGGGACACGAGAACACTGAAGCTTTCTTT. The full variable domain, completed using reference TRBV11-2 and TRBJ1-1, is EAGVAQSPRYKIIEKRQSVAFWCNPISGHATLYWYQQILGQGPKLLIQFQNNGVVDDSQLPKDRFSAERLKGVDSTLKIQPAKLEDSAVYLCASSSKPGHENTEAFFGQGTRLTVV.

This chain uses TRBV2 with TRBJ2-7; 7 positions agree with TRBD2. The V gene's germline CDR1 is SNHLY and CDR2 FYNNEI. The CDR3 is 13 residues long. Trimming removed 4 bases from V and 4 bases from J; junction bases left unmatched: 4. The CDR3 loop reads CASSAGREYEQYF. CDR3 nucleotides: TGTGCCAGCAGTGCGGGGAGGGAGTACGAGCAGTACTTC.

The V call is TRBV7-2, the J call TRBJ2-1; D may be TRBD2 (5 bases). This CDR3 comprises 15 residues. Germline V lookup: CDR1 SGHTA, CDR2 FQGNSA. Deletions cut 6 bases from V and 3 bases from J, with 15 bases between. CDR3: CASSFSVGIYNEQFF. CDR3 sequence (DNA): TGTGCCAGCAGTTTTAGCGTGGGTATCTACAATGAGCAGTTCTTC.

V and J are TRBV9 and TRBJ2-2, with D unresolved. The CDR3 totals 16 residues. With 2 bases removed from V and 0 bases from J, the gap between germline ends came to 11 bases. The germline gives CDR1 SGDLS, CDR2 YYNGEE. CDR3 in amino acids: CASSVSGRPNTGELFF. As DNA, the CDR3 is TGTGCCAGCAGCGTGTCCGGGCGGCCGAACACCGGGGAGCTGTTTTTT.

This CDR3 reads CASSPRRADGELFF. CDR3 DNA sequence: TGTGCCAGCAGCCCGCGGAGAGCGGACGGGGAGCTGTTTTTT. This rearrangement joins TRBV7-3 to TRBJ2-2; a weak D match, TRBD2 (5 bases). Germline V CDR1 and CDR2: SGHTA, FQGTGA. The germline V and J ends were trimmed by 5 bases and 7 bases, with 14 bases remaining between them. This CDR3 spans 14 amino acids.

The V and J genes are TRBV7-2 and TRBJ2-2; tentatively, D is TRBD1 (6 bases). V was clipped by 6 bases and J by 3 bases, with 20 bases between them. Germline CDR1 is SGHTA and CDR2 is FQGNSA. This CDR3 comprises 17 residues. The CDR3 loop reads CASSKTWGRSDTGELFF. The CDR3 DNA reads TGTGCCAGCAGTAAGACATGGGGGCGTAGTGACACCGGGGAGCTGTTTTTT.

The V call is TRBV4-2, the J call TRBJ1-2, with TRBD1 matching 8 bases. V was clipped by 0 bases and J by 8 bases; unmatched bases: 14. The CDR3 spans 17 residues. The germline CDR1 and CDR2 sequences are LGHNA and YNFKEQ. The CDR3 protein is CASSQDLSSGGVEGYTF. In DNA, the CDR3 is TGTGCCAGCAGCCAAGATCTCTCGTCAGGGGGCGTGGAGGGCTACACCTTC.

The chain joins TRBV28 to TRBJ2-7, with D perhaps TRBD1 or TRBD2 (5 bases each). Trimming pared 6 bases from V and 5 bases from J, leaving 17 bases between. The CDR3 is 14 residues long. Germline loops: CDR1 MDHEN, CDR2 SYDVKM. The CDR3 region is CASRSGTPLHEQYF. CDR3 DNA: TGTGCCAGCAGGTCGGGGACCCCACTACACGAGCAGTACTTC.

The chain is built from TRBV9 and TRBJ2-3; no firm D call. Trimming shortened V by 7 bases and J by 2 bases, and 11 bases separated the two germline ends. Germline V gene sequence: CDR1 SGDLS, CDR2 YYNGEE. The CDR3 is 13 amino acids. Here the CDR3 reads CASGQHDTDTQYF. The CDR3 DNA reads TGTGCCAGCGGCCAGCACGACACAGATACGCAGTATTTT.

The chain recombines TRBV4-2 with TRBJ2-3; D remains unclear. Germline-derived CDR1 and CDR2 are LGHNA and YNFKEQ. The germline V and J ends were trimmed by 1 base and 6 bases, with 11 bases remaining between them. This CDR3 contains 14 residues. The CDR3 reads CASSQGITHDTQYF. The CDR3 bases are TGTGCCAGCAGCCAAGGAATAACGCACGATACGCAGTATTTT.

The chain combines TRBV28 with TRBJ2-7, with D perhaps TRBD1 (5 bases). CDR1 is MDHEN, CDR2 SYDVKM, per germline. CDR3 length equals 13 residues. The ends were cut back, 6 bases at V and 2 bases at J, with 11 bases in the middle. The CDR3 reads CASRATGAYEQYF. The CDR3 DNA sequence: TGTGCCAGCAGGGCAACAGGAGCCTACGAGCAGTACTTC.

The chain couples TRBV30 to TRBJ2-2; unclear D gene. V was shortened by 0 bases and J by 13 bases, with 12 bases between the two germline ends. This CDR3 comprises 12 residues. Per the germline V gene, CDR1 is GTSNPN and CDR2 is SVGIG (reference sequence). The CDR3 region is CAWSVRDQWLFF. In DNA, the CDR3 is TGTGCCTGGAGTGTACGAGACCAGTGGCTGTTTTTT.